These 30 T cell receptor beta chains share one sample of origin, sequenced in a study of cytomegalovirus exposure and HLA in healthy donors. A multiplex PCR was run with 60 Vbeta primers and 13 Jbeta primers. TCRdb keeps only in-frame clones here, not all; method: immunoSEQ multiplex PCR. The profile covers tens of thousands of clones, with roughly four fifths appearing a single time and over 1.5% taken by the ten largest. The source material was PBMCs. The receptors originated from a man aged 18 to 29 in good health and CMV-seronegative.

The V call is TRBV4-1, the J call TRBJ2-5; 10 bases map to TRBD1. CDR1 is MGHRA, CDR2 YSYEKL, per germline. Losses at the gene ends were 3 bases for V and 1 base for J; bases not matched to a gene: 20. This CDR3 is 21 amino acids long. The CDR3 protein is CASSQLDLKRRDRGFQETQYF. The CDR3 DNA reads TGCGCCAGCAGCCAGCTCGATTTAAAGCGCCGGGACAGGGGTTTCCAAGAGACCCAGTACTTC.

The chain links TRBV4-3 to TRBJ2-7; the D is unclear. Germline loops: CDR1 LGHNA, CDR2 YSLEER. This CDR3 comprises 13 residues. V shed 0 bases and J shed 8 bases, with 11 bases lying between them. In DNA form, the CDR3 reads TGCGCCAGCAGCCAAGAACTCAGCGTCAAGCAGTACTTC. Residues: CASSQELSVKQYF.

The chain couples TRBV4-3 to TRBJ2-6; D unresolved. The ends were cut back, 2 bases at V and 0 bases at J, with 8 bases in the middle. CDR1 and CDR2 (germline): LGHNA, YSLEER. The CDR3 runs 16 residues. The CDR3 DNA follows: TGCGCCAGCAGCCAACAGGCTCTCTCTGGGGCCAACGTCCTGACTTTC. It yields the protein CASSQQALSGANVLTF.

The V call is TRBV5-1, the J call TRBJ2-2, with TRBD1 matching over 8 bases. J was trimmed by 4 bases and V by 3 bases; bases with no gene match: 5. Germline V gene data show CDR1 as SGHRS and CDR2 as YFSETQ. This CDR3 has 15 amino acids. The CDR3 here is CASSSQGASTGELFF. In DNA, the CDR3 is TGCGCCAGCAGCTCGCAGGGGGCGAGCACCGGGGAGCTGTTTTTT.

There are a few counts of this clone. The chain joins TRBV7-2 to TRBJ1-3; a possible D gene is TRBD1 (6 bases). This CDR3 spans 16 amino acids. CDR1 and CDR2 (germline): SGHTA, FQGNSA. Trimming cost V 5 bases and J 0 bases, with 14 bases left between them. CDR3 residues: CASSATRGISGNTIYF. The DNA of the CDR3 is TGTGCCAGCAGCGCGACAAGGGGGATCTCTGGAAACACCATATATTTT.

The chain uses TRBV27 and TRBJ2-3, with 8 bases matching TRBD2. The germline gives CDR1 MNHEY, CDR2 SMNVEV (reference sequence). The V and J ends lost 3 bases and 1 base, in that order; junction bases with no gene match: 3. The CDR3 covers 15 residues. CDR3 region: CASSFRRGGTDTQYF. The CDR3 DNA reads TGTGCCAGCAGTTTTCGGCGGGGGGGCACAGATACGCAGTATTTT.

This clone was seen once. The gene calls are TRBV5-6 and TRBJ1-1; weak D call: TRBD1 (5 bases). Germline V gene sequence: CDR1 SGHDT, CDR2 YYEEEE. This CDR3 spans 12 amino acids. V lost 4 bases to trimming and J lost 11 bases, with 15 bases between them. CDR3: CASSGGMGWAFF. In nucleotides, the CDR3 is TGTGCCAGCAGCGGGGGGATGGGCTGGGCTTTCTTT.

The rearrangement links TRBV27 to TRBJ2-7, with D perhaps TRBD1 (5 bases). V lost 4 bases and J lost 1, with 8 bases in between. Germline values: CDR1 MNHEY, CDR2 SMNVEV (reference sequence). This CDR3 has 13 residues. The CDR3 protein is CASSYRPSYEQYF. In DNA form, the CDR3 reads TGTGCCAGCAGTTACAGGCCGTCCTACGAGCAGTACTTC.

J is TRBJ2-2 and V is TRBV7-2, with no clear D. V was cut by 8 bases and J by 3 bases, with 4 bases left in between. CDR3 size: 11 residues. From germline, CDR1 is SGHTA and CDR2 FQGNSA. CDR3 DNA: TGTGCCAGCCACTACACCGGGGAGCTGTTTTTT. Translated, it gives CASHYTGELFF.

This chain connects TRBV11-3 to TRBJ2-5, with 7 bases lining up with TRBD1. CDR1 and CDR2 from the germline V gene are SGHNT and YENEEA. Losses at the gene ends were 5 bases for V and 2 bases for J; bases not matched to a gene: 2. This CDR3 is 13 amino acids long. Here the CDR3 DNA reads TGTGCCAGCAGCCTGGGACAGCAAGAGACCCAGTACTTC. Amino acids: CASSLGQQETQYF.

The sample holds a few counts of this clone. The chain has TRBV11-2 and TRBJ2-1; D might be TRBD1 (6 bases). Germline-derived CDR1 and CDR2 are SGHAT and FQNNGV. V was shortened by 2 bases and J by 5 bases, with 13 bases between the two germline ends. CDR3 length equals 15 residues. CDR3 DNA sequence: TGTGCCAGCAGCTTAAGGACAGCAAATGACAATGAGCAGTTCTTC. Translating it yields CASSLRTANDNEQFF.

V gene TRBV28 combines with J gene TRBJ2-3; D is unresolved. Germline V gives CDR1 MDHEN, CDR2 SYDVKM. V lost 3 bases and J 2 bases, leaving 3 bases between the germline ends. This CDR3 has 12 amino acids. The chain's CDR3 is CASSFLTDTQYF. The DNA of the CDR3 is TGTGCCAGCAGTTTTCTCACAGATACGCAGTATTTT.

V usage is TRBV18 and J usage is TRBJ1-3, with a possible D match to TRBD1 (6 bases). The CDR3 consists of 17 residues. Germline lookup yields CDR1 KGHSH and CDR2 LQKENI. With 0 bases removed from V and 1 base from J, the gap between germline ends came to 13 bases. In DNA, the CDR3 is TGTGCCAGCTCACCACCCATCTCAGGGGAGTCTGGAAACACCATATATTTT. It translates to CASSPPISGESGNTIYF. Supplemented by reference TRBV18 and TRBJ1-3, the full variable domain reads NAGVMQNPRHLVRRRGQEARLRCSPMKGHSHVYWYRQLPEEGLKFMVYLQKENIIDESGMPKERFSAEFPKEGPSILRIQQVVRGDSAAYFCASSPPISGESGNTIYFGEGSWLTVV.

CDR3: CASSRGTGGQPQHF. CDR3 nucleotides: TGCGCCAGCAGCCGGGGGACAGGGGGTCAGCCCCAGCATTTT. The chain combines TRBV5-1 with TRBJ1-5; 11 bases line up with TRBD1. With 4 bases clipped from V and 6 bases from J, the junction kept 3 bases outside the gene matches. CDR3 size: 14 residues. CDR1 and CDR2 (germline): SGHRS, YFSETQ.

The chain is built from TRBV19 and TRBJ1-1; 10 bases are shared with TRBD1. The CDR3 loop spans 17 amino acids. From germline, CDR1 is LNHDA and CDR2 SQIVND (reference sequence). V gave up 6 bases and J gave up 4 bases; unmatched junction bases: 14. For the CDR3, the DNA is TGTGCCAGTAGCGTCCCGGGACAGGGGTCTGGGGGCACTGAAGCTTTCTTT. This gives the protein CASSVPGQGSGGTEAFF.

The V call is TRBV6-6, the J call TRBJ2-5, with 10 nucleotides matching TRBD2. The trim removed 10 bases at V and 5 bases at J, leaving 7 bases unmatched. Germline CDR1 reads MNHNY; CDR2 reads SVGAGI (reference sequence). The CDR3 sequence is 13 residues long. The CDR3 region is CATSTSGLETQYF. The CDR3 DNA reads as TGTGCCACCTCGACTAGCGGGTTGGAGACCCAGTACTTC.

The chain is built from TRBV25-1 and TRBJ2-2, with 8 bases identical to TRBD1. This CDR3 is built from 16 residues. The V segment lost 3 bases and the J segment 6 bases; nucleotides outside the gene matches: 9. From germline, CDR1 is MGHDK and CDR2 SYGVNS. This CDR3 is CASSDLISGQAGELFF. The CDR3 nucleotides are TGTGCCAGCAGTGACCTAATATCGGGACAGGCCGGGGAGCTGTTTTTT.

The J gene is TRBJ2-3, the V gene TRBV9; D possibly corresponds to TRBD1 (5 bases). Trimming shortened V by 0 bases and J by 6 bases, and 14 bases separated the two germline ends. Germline V gene sequence: CDR1 SGDLS, CDR2 YYNGEE. The CDR3 spans 15 residues. In nucleotides, the CDR3 is TGTGCCAGCAGCGTAGATTCGGCAGGGTCCGATACGCAGTATTTT. Amino acid sequence: CASSVDSAGSDTQYF.

The rearrangement joins TRBV19 to TRBJ2-6, with D possibly matching TRBD2 (5 bases). Germline V gene lookup returns CDR1 LNHDA and CDR2 SQIVND (reference sequence). V was shortened by 10 bases and J by 2 bases, with 12 bases between the two germline ends. The CDR3 loop spans 14 amino acids. The CDR3: CATTTRPGANVLTF. The CDR3 DNA follows: TGTGCCACCACCACTAGACCTGGGGCCAACGTCCTGACTTTC.

V is TRBV5-4 and J is TRBJ1-1; possible D gene TRBD1, 6 bases. Germline CDR1 and CDR2: SGHNT and YYREEE (reference sequence). This CDR3 spans 14 amino acids. The V and J ends lost 1 base and 6 bases respectively, with 13 bases between them. The CDR3 loop reads CASSLNTGSAEAFF. CDR3 DNA: TGTGCCAGCAGCTTGAACACAGGGTCCGCTGAAGCTTTCTTT. Complete variable domain (other parts from reference TRBV5-4 and TRBJ1-1): ETGVTQSPTHLIKTRGQQVTLRCSSQSGHNTVSWYQQALGQGPQFIFQYYREEENGRGNFPPRFSGLQFPNYSSELNVNALELDDSALYLCASSLNTGSAEAFFGQGTRLTVV.

In this sample, this clone turned up a few times. This chain joins TRBV7-2 and TRBJ1-5, with no clear D. The CDR3 has 13 amino acids. V gave up 3 bases and J gave up 4 bases, with 7 bases separating them. Germline V gene lookup returns CDR1 SGHTA and CDR2 FQGNSA. This chain's CDR3 is CASSFDLNQPQHF. CDR3 DNA sequence: TGTGCCAGCAGCTTTGACTTAAATCAGCCCCAGCATTTT.

V usage is TRBV2 and J usage is TRBJ1-4, with D tentatively TRBD1 (5 bases). There are 14 residues in the CDR3. In germline, CDR1 is SNHLY, CDR2 FYNNEI. V lost 7 bases to trimming and J lost 5 bases, with 14 bases between them. For the CDR3, the DNA is TGTGCCAGCATCTATGGGGCGATGAATGAAAAACTGTTTTTT. Translating it yields CASIYGAMNEKLFF.

This chain uses TRBV7-9 with TRBJ2-7, with 10 bases identical to TRBD1. J lost 6 bases, V lost 5 bases, and 7 bases had no gene match. Looked up from germline, CDR1 is SEHNR and CDR2 is FQNEAQ (reference sequence). CDR3 length: 14 residues. CDR3 sequence reads: CASSTRQGASEQYF. CDR3 nucleotides: TGTGCCAGCAGCACCCGACAGGGGGCCTCCGAGCAGTACTTC.

This rearrangement joins TRBV19 to TRBJ1-1; 8 nucleotides align to TRBD1. CDR1 LNHDA and CDR2 SQIVND come from the germline V gene (reference sequence). This CDR3 comprises 14 residues. J gave up 6 bases and V 1 base, and 4 bases lay outside the gene matches. This CDR3 reads CASSIGQGASEAFF. The CDR3 DNA sequence: TGTGCCAGTAGTATAGGGCAGGGGGCATCTGAAGCTTTCTTT.

The rearrangement uses TRBV11-2 and TRBJ2-7; possible D gene TRBD2, 6 bases. Trimming took 4 bases from V and 0 from J, leaving 13 bases between them. This CDR3 spans 15 amino acids. CDR1 and CDR2 (germline): SGHAT, FQNNGV. CDR3 sequence reads: CASSWDSPSSYEQYF. The CDR3 DNA sequence: TGTGCCAGCAGCTGGGACTCTCCGAGCTCCTACGAGCAGTACTTC.

This sequence joins TRBV19 and TRBJ1-5; TRBD1 is a possible D gene (6 bases). Germline CDR1 LNHDA, CDR2 SQIVND (reference sequence). The CDR3 length is 16 residues. Trimming removed 5 bases from V and 3 bases from J, with 17 bases in between. This chain's CDR3 is CASSPQTGFTNQPQHF. As DNA, the CDR3 is TGTGCCAGTAGTCCCCAGACAGGCTTCACCAATCAGCCCCAGCATTTT.

The chain joins TRBV4-1 to TRBJ1-1; weak D call: TRBD1 (5 bases). This CDR3 is 19 amino acids long. Trimming removed 3 bases at V and 2 bases at J, with 25 bases between. Germline CDR1 is MGHRA and CDR2 is YSYEKL. The chain's CDR3 is CASSQSGGKGAGLNTEAFF. The CDR3 bases are TGCGCCAGCAGCCAGTCCGGGGGGAAGGGAGCGGGACTCAACACTGAAGCTTTCTTT.

V is TRBV18 and J is TRBJ2-7; 10 positions agree with TRBD2. Germline lookup yields CDR1 KGHSH and CDR2 LQKENI. The CDR3 consists of 14 residues. J was trimmed by 2 bases and V by 5 bases; bases with no gene match: 3. The CDR3 DNA is TGTGCCAGCTCAGGACTAGCGGTGACCTACGAGCAGTACTTC. This translates into CASSGLAVTYEQYF.

This sequence joins TRBV7-3 and TRBJ2-3; 11 positions match TRBD2. This CDR3 is built from 18 residues. Germline CDR1 SGHTA, CDR2 FQGTGA. V dropped 3 bases and J dropped 0; count of bases not matched to a gene: 8. The CDR3 here is CASSFSGGAQGSTDTQYF. In DNA, the CDR3 is TGTGCCAGCAGCTTTAGCGGGGGGGCCCAGGGTAGCACAGATACGCAGTATTTT.

The rearrangement links TRBV5-6 to TRBJ1-4; D call uncertain. Trimming removed 0 bases at V and 4 bases at J, with 10 bases between. The CDR3 totals 15 residues. Germline lookup yields CDR1 SGHDT and CDR2 YYEEEE. The CDR3 sequence: CASSLAGFLNEKLFF. The CDR3 bases are TGTGCCAGCAGCTTGGCCGGGTTTCTTAATGAAAAACTGTTTTTT.